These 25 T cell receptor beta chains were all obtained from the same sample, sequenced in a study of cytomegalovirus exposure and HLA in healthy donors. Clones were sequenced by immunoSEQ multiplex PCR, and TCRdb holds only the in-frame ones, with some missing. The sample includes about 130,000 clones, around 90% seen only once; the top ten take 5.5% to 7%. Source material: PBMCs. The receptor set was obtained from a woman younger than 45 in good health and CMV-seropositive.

CDR3 region: CASSESRTGKQYF. CDR3 coding DNA: TGCGCCAGCAGTGAGTCAAGGACAGGGAAGCAGTACTTC. The V gene is TRBV10-2, the J gene TRBJ2-7; 8 bases fit TRBD1. The germline gives CDR1 WSHSY, CDR2 SAAADI. CDR3 size: 13 residues. V gave up 0 bases and J gave up 8 bases; unmatched junction bases: 3.

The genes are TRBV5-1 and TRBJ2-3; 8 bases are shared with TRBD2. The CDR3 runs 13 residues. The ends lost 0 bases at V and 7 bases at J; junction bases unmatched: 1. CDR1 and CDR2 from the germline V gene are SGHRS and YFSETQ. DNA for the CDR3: TGCGCCAGCAGCTTGGCGGGAGGGCATACGCAGTATTTT. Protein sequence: CASSLAGGHTQYF. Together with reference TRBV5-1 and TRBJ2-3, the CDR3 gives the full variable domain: KAGVTQTPRYLIKTRGQQVTLSCSPISGHRSVSWYQQTPGQGLQFLFEYFSETQRNKGNFPGRFSGRQFSNSRSEMNVSTLELGDSALYLCASSLAGGHTQYFGPGTRLTVL.

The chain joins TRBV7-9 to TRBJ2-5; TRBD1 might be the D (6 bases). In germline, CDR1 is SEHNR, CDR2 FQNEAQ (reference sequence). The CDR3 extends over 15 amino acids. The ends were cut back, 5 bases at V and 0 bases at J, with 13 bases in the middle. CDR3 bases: TGTGCCAGCAGCCAAACCCAGGGGTACCAAGAGACCCAGTACTTC. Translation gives CASSQTQGYQETQYF.

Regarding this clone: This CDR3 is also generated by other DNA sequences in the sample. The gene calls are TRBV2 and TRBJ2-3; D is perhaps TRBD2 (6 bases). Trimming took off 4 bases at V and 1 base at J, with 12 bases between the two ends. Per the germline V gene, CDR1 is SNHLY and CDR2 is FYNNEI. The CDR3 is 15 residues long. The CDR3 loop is CASSAGTGGTDTQYF. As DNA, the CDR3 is TGTGCCAGCAGTGCGGGGACGGGGGGCACAGATACGCAGTATTTT.

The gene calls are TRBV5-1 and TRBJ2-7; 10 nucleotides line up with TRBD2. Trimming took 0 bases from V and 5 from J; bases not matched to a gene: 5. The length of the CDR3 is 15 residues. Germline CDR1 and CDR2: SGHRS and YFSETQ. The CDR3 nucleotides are TGCGCCAGCAGCTTGGCTCCCCTAGCGGGGGACGAGCAGTACTTC. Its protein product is CASSLAPLAGDEQYF.

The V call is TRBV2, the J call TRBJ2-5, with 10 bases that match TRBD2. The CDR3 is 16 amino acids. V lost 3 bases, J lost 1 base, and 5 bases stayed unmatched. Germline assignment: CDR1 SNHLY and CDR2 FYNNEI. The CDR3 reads CASSDLLAGAQETQYF. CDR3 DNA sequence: TGTGCCAGCAGTGATCTTCTAGCGGGGGCCCAAGAGACCCAGTACTTC. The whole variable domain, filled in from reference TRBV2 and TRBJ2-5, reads EPEVTQTPSHQVTQMGQEVILRCVPISNHLYFYWYRQILGQKVEFLVSFYNNEISEKSEIFDDQFSVERPDGSNFTLKIRSTKLEDSAMYFCASSDLLAGAQETQYFGPGTRLLVL.

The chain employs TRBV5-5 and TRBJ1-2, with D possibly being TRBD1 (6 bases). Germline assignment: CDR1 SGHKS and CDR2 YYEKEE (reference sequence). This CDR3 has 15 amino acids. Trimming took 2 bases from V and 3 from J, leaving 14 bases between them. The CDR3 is CASSLEPNRDYGYTF. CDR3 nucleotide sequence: TGTGCCAGCAGCTTAGAACCTAACAGGGACTATGGCTACACCTTC.

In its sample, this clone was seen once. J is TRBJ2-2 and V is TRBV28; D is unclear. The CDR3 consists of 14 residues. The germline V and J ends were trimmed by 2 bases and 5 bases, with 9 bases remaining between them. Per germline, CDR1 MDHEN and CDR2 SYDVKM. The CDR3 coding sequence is TGTGCCAGCAGTTTACAGGTGGATACCGGGGAGCTGTTTTTT. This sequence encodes CASSLQVDTGELFF.

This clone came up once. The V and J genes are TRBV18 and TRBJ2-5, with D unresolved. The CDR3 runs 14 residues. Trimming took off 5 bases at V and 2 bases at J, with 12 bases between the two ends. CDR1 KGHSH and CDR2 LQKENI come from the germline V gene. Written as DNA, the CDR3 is TGTGCCAGCTCAACGCAGATACATCAAGAGACCCAGTACTTC. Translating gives CASSTQIHQETQYF.

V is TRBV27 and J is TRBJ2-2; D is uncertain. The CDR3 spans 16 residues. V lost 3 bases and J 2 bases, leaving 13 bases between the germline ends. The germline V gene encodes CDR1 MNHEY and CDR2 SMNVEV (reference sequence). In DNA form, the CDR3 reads TGTGCCAGCAGTTTGATACTACCTCAAAACACCGGGGAGCTGTTTTTT. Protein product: CASSLILPQNTGELFF.

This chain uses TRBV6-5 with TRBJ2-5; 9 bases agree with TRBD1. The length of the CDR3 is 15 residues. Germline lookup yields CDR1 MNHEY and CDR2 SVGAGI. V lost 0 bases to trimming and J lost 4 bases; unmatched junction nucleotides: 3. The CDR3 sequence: CASSYSVGQGETQYF. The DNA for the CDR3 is TGTGCCAGCAGTTACTCGGTGGGACAGGGAGAGACCCAGTACTTC.

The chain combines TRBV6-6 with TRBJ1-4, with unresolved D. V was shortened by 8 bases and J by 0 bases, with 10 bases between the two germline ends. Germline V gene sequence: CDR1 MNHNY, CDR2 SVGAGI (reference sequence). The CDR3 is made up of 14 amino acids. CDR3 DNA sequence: TGTGCCAGCCGTTCAGGCGCAACTAATGAAAAACTGTTTTTT. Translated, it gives CASRSGATNEKLFF.

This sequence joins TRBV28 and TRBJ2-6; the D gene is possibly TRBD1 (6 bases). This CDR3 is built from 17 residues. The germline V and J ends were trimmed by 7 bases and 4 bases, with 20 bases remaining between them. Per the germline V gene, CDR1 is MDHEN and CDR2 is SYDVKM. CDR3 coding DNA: TGTGCCAGCACCGGACAGCAACCACTAACCGGGGCCAACGTCCTGACTTTC. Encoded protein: CASTGQQPLTGANVLTF.

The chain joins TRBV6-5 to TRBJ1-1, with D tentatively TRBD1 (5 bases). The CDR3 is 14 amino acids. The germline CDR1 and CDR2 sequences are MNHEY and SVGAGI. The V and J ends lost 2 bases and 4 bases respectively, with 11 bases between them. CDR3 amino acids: CASSYAGYGTEAFF. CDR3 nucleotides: TGTGCCAGCAGTTACGCAGGGTACGGCACTGAAGCTTTCTTT.

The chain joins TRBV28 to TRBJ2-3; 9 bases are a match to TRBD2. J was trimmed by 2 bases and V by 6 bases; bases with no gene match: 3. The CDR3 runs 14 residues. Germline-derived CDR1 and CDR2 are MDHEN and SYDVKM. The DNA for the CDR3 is TGTGCCAGCAGAAGGACTAGCGACACAGATACGCAGTATTTT. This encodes CASRRTSDTDTQYF.

CDR3 residues: CSVDRTFQHYGYTF. For the CDR3, the DNA is TGCAGCGTTGACCGGACATTTCAGCACTATGGCTACACCTTC. The chain is built from TRBV29-1 and TRBJ1-2, with a possible D match to TRBD1 (5 bases). Trimming took 3 bases from V and 3 from J, leaving 14 bases between them. In germline, CDR1 is SQVTM, CDR2 ANQGSEA. The CDR3 spans 14 residues. Using reference TRBV29-1 and TRBJ1-2 for the parts outside the CDR3, the full variable domain is SAVISQKPSRDICQRGTSLTIQCQVDSQVTMMFWYRQQPGQSLTLIATANQGSEATYESGFVIDKFPISRPNLTFSTLTVSNMSPEDSSIYLCSVDRTFQHYGYTFGSGTRLTVV.

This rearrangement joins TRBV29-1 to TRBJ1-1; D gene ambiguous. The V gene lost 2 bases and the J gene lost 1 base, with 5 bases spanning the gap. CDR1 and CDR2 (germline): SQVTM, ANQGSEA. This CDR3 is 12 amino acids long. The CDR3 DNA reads TGCAGCGTTGAACGGGGGAACACTGAAGCTTTCTTT. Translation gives CSVERGNTEAFF.

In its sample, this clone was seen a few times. The CDR3 spells CASSLSPTSGGPFSYEQYF. CDR3 in DNA: TGTGCCAGCAGTTTATCCCCCACTAGCGGGGGGCCCTTTTCCTACGAGCAGTACTTC. The rearrangement uses TRBV28 and TRBJ2-7, with 12 bases matching TRBD2. The germline CDR1 and CDR2 sequences are MDHEN and SYDVKM. CDR3 length equals 19 residues. With 1 base clipped from V and 1 base from J, the junction kept 11 bases outside the gene matches.

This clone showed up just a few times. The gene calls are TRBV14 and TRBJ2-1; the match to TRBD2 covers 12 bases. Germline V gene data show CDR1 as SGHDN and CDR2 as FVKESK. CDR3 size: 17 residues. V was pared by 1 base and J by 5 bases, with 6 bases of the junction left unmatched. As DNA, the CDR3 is TGTGCCAGCAGCCAAGCGCGAGGACTAGCGGGAAACAATGAGCAGTTCTTC. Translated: CASSQARGLAGNNEQFF.

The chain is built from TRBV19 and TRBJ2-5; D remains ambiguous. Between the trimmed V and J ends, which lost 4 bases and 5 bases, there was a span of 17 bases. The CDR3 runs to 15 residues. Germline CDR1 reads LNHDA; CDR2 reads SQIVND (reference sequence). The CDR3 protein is CASSTAISRLETQYF. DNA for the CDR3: TGTGCCAGTAGTACGGCCATTAGCCGTCTGGAGACCCAGTACTTC.

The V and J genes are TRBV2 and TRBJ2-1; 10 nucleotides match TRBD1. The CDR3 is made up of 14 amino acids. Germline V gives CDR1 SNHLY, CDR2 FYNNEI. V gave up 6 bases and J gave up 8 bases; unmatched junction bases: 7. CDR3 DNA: TGTGCCAGCAGGTTTAGCGGGACAGGGGATGAGCAGTTCTTC. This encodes CASRFSGTGDEQFF. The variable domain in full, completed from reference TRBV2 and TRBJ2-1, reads EPEVTQTPSHQVTQMGQEVILRCVPISNHLYFYWYRQILGQKVEFLVSFYNNEISEKSEIFDDQFSVERPDGSNFTLKIRSTKLEDSAMYFCASRFSGTGDEQFFGPGTRLTVL.

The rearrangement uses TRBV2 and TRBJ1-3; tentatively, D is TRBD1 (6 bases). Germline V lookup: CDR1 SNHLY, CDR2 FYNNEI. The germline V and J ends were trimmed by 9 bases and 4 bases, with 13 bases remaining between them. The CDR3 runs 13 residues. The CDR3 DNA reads TGTGCCAGAATGGCAGGGGAAGGAAACACCATATATTTT. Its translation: CARMAGEGNTIYF.

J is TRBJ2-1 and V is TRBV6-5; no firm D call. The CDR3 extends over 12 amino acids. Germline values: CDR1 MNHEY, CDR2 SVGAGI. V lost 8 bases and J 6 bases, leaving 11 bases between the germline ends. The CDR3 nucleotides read TGTGCCAGCGCCACCCCGGGCAATGAGCAGTTCTTC. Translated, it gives CASATPGNEQFF.

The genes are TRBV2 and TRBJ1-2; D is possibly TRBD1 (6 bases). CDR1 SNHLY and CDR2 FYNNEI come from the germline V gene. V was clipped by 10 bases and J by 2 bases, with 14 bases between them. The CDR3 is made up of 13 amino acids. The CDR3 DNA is TGTGCCACTCAAGGAGGACAGAACTATGGCTACACCTTC. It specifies CATQGGQNYGYTF.

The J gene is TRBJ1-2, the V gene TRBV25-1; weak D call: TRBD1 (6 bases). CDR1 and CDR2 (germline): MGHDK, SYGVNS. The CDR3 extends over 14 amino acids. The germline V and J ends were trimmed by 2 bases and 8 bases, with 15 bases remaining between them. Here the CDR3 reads CASSEGRGGEGYTF. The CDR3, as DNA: TGTGCCAGCAGTGAAGGCAGAGGGGGTGAAGGCTACACCTTC.